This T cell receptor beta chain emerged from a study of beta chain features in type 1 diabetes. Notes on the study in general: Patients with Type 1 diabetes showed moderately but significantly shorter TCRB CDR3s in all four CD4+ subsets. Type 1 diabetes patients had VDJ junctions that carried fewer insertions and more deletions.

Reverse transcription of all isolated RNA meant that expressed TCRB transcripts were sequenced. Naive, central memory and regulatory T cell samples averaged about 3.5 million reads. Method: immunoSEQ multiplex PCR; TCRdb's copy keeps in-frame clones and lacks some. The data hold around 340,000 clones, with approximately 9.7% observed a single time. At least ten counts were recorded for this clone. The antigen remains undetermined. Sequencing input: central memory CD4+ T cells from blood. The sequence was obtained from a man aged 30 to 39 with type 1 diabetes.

The CDR3 sequence: CASSATGPYGYTF. The CDR3 DNA reads TGTGCCAGTAGTGCGACAGGACCGTATGGCTACACCTTC. V gene TRBV19 combines with J gene TRBJ1-2; weak D call: TRBD1 (6 bases). The CDR3 length is 13 residues. V was cut by 5 bases and J by 5 bases, with 12 bases left in between. In germline, CDR1 is LNHDA, CDR2 SQIVND (reference sequence). Supplemented by reference TRBV19 and TRBJ1-2, the full variable domain reads DGGITQSPKYLFRKEGQNVTLSCEQNLNHDAMYWYRQDPGQGLRLIYYSQIVNDFQKGDIAEGYSVSREKKESFPLTVTSAQKNPTAFYLCASSATGPYGYTFGSGTRLTVV.